These 32 T cell receptor beta chains originate from one sample sequenced in a study of blood T cell repertoires in COVID-19. Repertoires were generated with immunoSEQ multiplex PCR, while TCRdb's copy carries only in-frame clones and drops some. The data hold about 83,000 clones, with 88% observed a single time. The material sequenced was peripheral blood. The source is a human donor in a cohort sampled during active COVID-19.

The chain links TRBV19 to TRBJ2-5; TRBD1 is a possible D gene (6 bases). V was pared by 6 bases and J by 5 bases, with 16 bases between. From germline, CDR1 is LNHDA and CDR2 SQIVND (reference sequence). The length of the CDR3 is 14 residues. As DNA, the CDR3 is TGTGCCAGTAGGAATACAGGGTCGGGGGAGACCCAGTACTTC. This sequence encodes CASRNTGSGETQYF.

V usage is TRBV24-1 and J usage is TRBJ2-3; 8 positions agree with TRBD2. CDR1 and CDR2 from the germline V gene are KGHDR and SFDVKD. V was pared by 1 base and J by 0 bases, with 2 bases of the junction left unmatched. This CDR3 contains 16 residues. The CDR3 coding sequence is TGTGCCACCAGTGATTTAGCTAGCGGGAGCACAGATACGCAGTATTTT. This translates into CATSDLASGSTDTQYF.

CDR3 region: CASSQERAGYNEQFF. CDR3 nucleotides: TGTGCCAGCAGCCAAGAGAGGGCTGGCTACAATGAGCAGTTCTTC. The rearrangement uses TRBV3-1 (or the pseudogene TRBV3-2) and TRBJ2-1, with D possibly TRBD2 on 5 matching bases. Trimming took 0 bases from V and 3 from J, leaving 9 bases between them. CDR3 length: 15 amino acids. CDR1 is LGHDT, CDR2 YNNKEL, per germline (reference sequence).

This chain uses TRBV29-1 with TRBJ2-7; D gene uncertain. Germline CDR1 is SQVTM and CDR2 is ANQGSEA. CDR3 length: 12 amino acids. V shed 7 bases and J shed 1 base, with 11 bases lying between them. CDR3 residues: CSAYDLSYEQYF. For the CDR3, the DNA is TGCAGCGCCTATGATCTTTCCTACGAGCAGTACTTC.

V usage is TRBV24-1 and J usage is TRBJ2-3, with 9 positions matching TRBD1. This CDR3 is built from 16 residues. Germline V gene lookup returns CDR1 KGHDR and CDR2 SFDVKD. J was trimmed by 3 bases and V by 4 bases; bases with no gene match: 7. CDR3 in amino acids: CATSDPRDRVTDTQYF. The CDR3 nucleotides are TGTGCCACCAGTGACCCCCGGGACAGGGTGACAGATACGCAGTATTTT.

The chain carries TRBV27 and TRBJ2-3, with a possible D match to TRBD1 (7 bases). The CDR3 contains 17 residues. Trimming stripped 3 bases from V and 2 bases from J, with 18 bases between. Germline assignment: CDR1 MNHEY and CDR2 SMNVEV (reference sequence). The CDR3, as DNA: TGTGCCAGCAGTTTCCAATACGGACAGGACTACACAGATACGCAGTATTTT. This gives the protein CASSFQYGQDYTDTQYF.

The table lists this clone with a count of one. The chain uses TRBV18 and TRBJ1-2, with a tentative D call TRBD1 (5 bases). V shed 3 bases and J shed 3 bases, with 14 bases lying between them. Germline V gene lookup returns CDR1 KGHSH and CDR2 LQKENI. CDR3 size: 15 residues. The CDR3 nucleotides read TGTGCCAGCTCACCTAGGTCGGGGGATGACTATGGCTACACCTTC. Protein product: CASSPRSGDDYGYTF.

J is TRBJ1-1 and V is TRBV10-3; 7 nucleotides line up with TRBD1. Germline-derived CDR1 and CDR2 are ENHRY and SYGVKD. The CDR3 sequence is 15 residues long. V dropped 2 bases and J dropped 5; count of bases not matched to a gene: 8. The CDR3 DNA sequence: TGTGCCATCAGTGAGGGATTACAGGGGAGGACTGAAGCTTTCTTT. It yields the protein CAISEGLQGRTEAFF.

The J gene is TRBJ2-2, the V gene TRBV28; 11 bases match TRBD1. Germline trimming cut 3 bases from V and 7 bases from J; bases unmatched to any gene: 7. CDR1 is MDHEN, CDR2 SYDVKM, per germline. The CDR3 has 16 amino acids. The CDR3 DNA sequence: TGTGCCAGCAGTTTTAAAGGACAGGGGGCTATCGGGGAGCTGTTTTTT. Translated: CASSFKGQGAIGELFF.

The chain recombines TRBV2 with TRBJ1-5; no clear D. Looked up from germline, CDR1 is SNHLY and CDR2 is FYNNEI. Trimming took 7 bases from V and 3 from J, leaving 13 bases between them. This CDR3 comprises 14 residues. Written as DNA, the CDR3 is TGTGCCAGCACCCAGGAGGGATTCAATCAGCCCCAGCATTTT. Its protein is CASTQEGFNQPQHF.

The chain combines TRBV5-1 with TRBJ1-2; D remains ambiguous. Germline-derived CDR1 and CDR2 are SGHRS and YFSETQ. CDR3 size: 10 residues. Written as DNA, the CDR3 is TGCCAGCAGTCCGCCGGGGGCTACACCTTC. Its protein product is CQQSAGGYTF.

On this clone: The sample carries other DNA sequences with the same CDR3. The V call is TRBV18, the J call TRBJ2-1, with D possibly TRBD2 on 6 matching bases. V shed 3 bases and J shed 0 bases, with 9 bases lying between them. Germline V gene lookup returns CDR1 KGHSH and CDR2 LQKENI. The CDR3 extends over 15 amino acids. This chain's CDR3 is CASSPLGSSYNEQFF. CDR3 sequence (DNA): TGTGCCAGCTCACCGCTCGGGAGCTCCTACAATGAGCAGTTCTTC.

This chain joins TRBV7-6 and TRBJ2-7; the match to TRBD2 covers 9 bases. The germline gives CDR1 SGHVS, CDR2 FNYEAQ. The CDR3 is 15 amino acids. V shed 4 bases, J shed 6 bases, and the junction held 10 bases outside the gene matches. This CDR3 reads CASSSRAGGIGEQYF. In nucleotides, the CDR3 is TGTGCCAGCAGCTCGAGGGCGGGGGGGATCGGCGAGCAGTACTTC.

The chain couples TRBV6-2 or TRBV6-3 to TRBJ1-2, with 12 bases fitting TRBD1. The CDR3 sequence is 16 residues long. Germline CDR1 and CDR2: MNHEY and SVGEGT. Trimming removed 4 bases from V and 3 bases from J; junction bases left unmatched: 6. CDR3 coding DNA: TGTGCCAGCAGTTTTGGGACAGGGGGCTCGGACTATGGCTACACCTTC. This codes for CASSFGTGGSDYGYTF.

This chain links TRBV9 with TRBJ1-5; 9 positions match TRBD1. This CDR3 spans 15 amino acids. The germline gives CDR1 SGDLS, CDR2 YYNGEE. V lost 8 bases and J lost 4; bases outside the gene matches: 10. CDR3 in DNA: TGTGCCAGTTCACCCACAGGGGGCTCTAATCAGCCCCAGCATTTT. Encoded protein: CASSPTGGSNQPQHF.

This chain uses TRBV11-3 with TRBJ2-7, with D perhaps TRBD2 (6 bases). This CDR3 contains 14 residues. The V gene lost 1 base and the J gene lost 4 bases, with 11 bases spanning the gap. Per the germline V gene, CDR1 is SGHNT and CDR2 is YENEEA. The CDR3, as DNA: TGTGCCAGCAGCTTAGCCGGGACTCAATACGAGCAGTACTTC. It specifies CASSLAGTQYEQYF.

The chain has TRBV5-4 and TRBJ2-3; 7 bases agree with TRBD2. Trimming at V came to 4 bases and at J to 0 bases, leaving 8 bases not matched to a gene. The CDR3 runs 16 residues. Germline CDR1 and CDR2: SGHNT and YYREEE (reference sequence). CDR3 nucleotide sequence: TGTGCCAGCAGCCGCAGACTAGCTTTAAGCACAGATACGCAGTATTTT. Its protein product is CASSRRLALSTDTQYF.

This rearrangement joins TRBV5-6 to TRBJ1-2; tentative D call: TRBD1 (5 bases). Germline-derived CDR1 and CDR2 are SGHDT and YYEEEE. V was trimmed by 6 bases and J by 2 bases, leaving 14 bases between them. CDR3 length equals 14 residues. The CDR3: CASTMGGGNYGYTF. The CDR3, as DNA: TGTGCCAGCACCATGGGGGGTGGCAACTATGGCTACACCTTC. Supplemented by reference TRBV5-6 and TRBJ1-2, the full variable domain reads DAGVTQSPTHLIKTRGQQVTLRCSPKSGHDTVSWYQQALGQGPQFIFQYYEEEERQRGNFPDRFSGHQFPNYSSELNVNALLLGDSALYLCASTMGGGNYGYTFGSGTRLTVV.

The chain uses TRBV5-1 and TRBJ1-2, with D tentatively TRBD1 (5 bases). Per the germline V gene, CDR1 is SGHRS and CDR2 is YFSETQ. The CDR3 extends over 15 amino acids. V dropped 0 bases and J dropped 7 bases, with 16 bases sitting between them. The CDR3 DNA reads as TGCGCCAGCAGCTTGGGGGTCAGGGTGGGGCCTGGCTACACCTTC. It encodes CASSLGVRVGPGYTF. The variable domain in full, with the rest retrieved from reference TRBV5-1 and TRBJ1-2, is KAGVTQTPRYLIKTRGQQVTLSCSPISGHRSVSWYQQTPGQGLQFLFEYFSETQRNKGNFPGRFSGRQFSNSRSEMNVSTLELGDSALYLCASSLGVRVGPGYTFGSGTRLTVV.

The V and J genes are TRBV18 and TRBJ1-1; D gene uncertain. The CDR3 has 13 residues. The ends were cut back, 10 bases at V and 4 bases at J, with 16 bases in the middle. CDR1 KGHSH and CDR2 LQKENI come from the germline V gene. CDR3 residues: CANGRSGFTEAFF. The CDR3 DNA is TGTGCCAACGGTCGGTCGGGGTTCACTGAAGCTTTCTTT.

The chain has TRBV2 and TRBJ2-2; D might be TRBD1 (6 bases). The V and J ends lost 7 bases and 4 bases respectively, with 19 bases between them. This CDR3 is 16 amino acids long. From germline, CDR1 is SNHLY and CDR2 FYNNEI. CDR3 region: CASILERQVGTGELFF. CDR3 DNA: TGTGCCAGCATCCTGGAGCGACAGGTGGGCACCGGGGAGCTGTTTTTT.

V usage is TRBV4-3 and J usage is TRBJ1-5; TRBD1 agrees at 9 bases. In germline, CDR1 is LGHNA, CDR2 YSLEER. The CDR3 totals 15 residues. Losses at the gene ends were 2 bases for V and 4 bases for J; bases not matched to a gene: 3. The CDR3 loop reads CASSQTGTGNQPQHF. The CDR3 DNA is TGCGCCAGCAGCCAAACCGGGACAGGGAATCAGCCCCAGCATTTT.

V gene TRBV2 combines with J gene TRBJ2-3; TRBD1 matches at 8 bases. This CDR3 is 14 amino acids long. The V gene's germline CDR1 is SNHLY and CDR2 FYNNEI. Trimming took 8 bases from V and 1 from J; bases not matched to a gene: 5. CDR3 nucleotides: TGTGCCAGCGGAGAGGACAGGGGCACAGATACGCAGTATTTT. Amino acids: CASGEDRGTDTQYF.

There are a few counts of this clone. The chain joins TRBV7-9 to TRBJ1-1, with D possibly being TRBD1 (6 bases). The CDR3 loop spans 13 amino acids. Trimming removed 4 bases from V and 5 bases from J, with 11 bases in between. CDR1 is SEHNR and CDR2 is FQNEAQ in the germline V gene (reference sequence). Here the CDR3 DNA reads TGTGCCAGCAGCTGGGACCAGGGGACTGAAGCTTTCTTT. The encoded protein is CASSWDQGTEAFF. Using reference TRBV7-9 and TRBJ1-1 for the parts outside the CDR3, the full variable domain is DTGVSQNPRHKITKRGQNVTFRCDPISEHNRLYWYRQTLGQGPEFLTYFQNEAQLEKSRLLSDRFSAERPKGSFSTLEIQRTEQGDSAMYLCASSWDQGTEAFFGQGTRLTVV.

The chain joins TRBV7-2 to TRBJ2-1; TRBD2 aligns across 10 bases. J was trimmed by 7 bases and V by 3 bases; bases with no gene match: 6. The germline CDR1 and CDR2 sequences are SGHTA and FQGNSA. The CDR3 spans 15 residues. In DNA form, the CDR3 reads TGTGCCAGCAGCTTCGCGAGCGGGAGGGTGAATGAGCAGTTCTTC. The encoded protein is CASSFASGRVNEQFF.

The chain couples TRBV21-1 to TRBJ2-2; TRBD2, as called in the table, went unchecked against the DNA. TRBV21-1 constitutes a pseudogene. This CDR3 comprises 17 residues. In nucleotides, the CDR3 is TGTGCCAGCAGCCCCCGGGGGGGGGCGCTGTATGACGGGGAGCTGTTTTTT. This codes for CASSPRGGALYDGELFF.

The chain recombines TRBV4-2 with TRBJ2-7, with D tentatively TRBD2 (5 bases). Germline lookup yields CDR1 LGHNA and CDR2 YNFKEQ. This CDR3 has 13 amino acids. Trimming stripped 4 bases from V and 0 bases from J, with 7 bases between. CDR3 in DNA: TGTGCCAGCAGCCGAACTAGCTCCTACGAGCAGTACTTC. It encodes CASSRTSSYEQYF.

The genes are TRBV19 and TRBJ2-1; 7 bases fit TRBD2. With V trimmed by 9 bases and J by 0 bases, 5 bases remained unmatched. The CDR3 covers 14 residues. The germline CDR1 and CDR2 sequences are LNHDA and SQIVND (reference sequence). In nucleotides, the CDR3 is TGTGCCAGCGGGGGGATAAACTCCTACAATGAGCAGTTCTTC. As protein: CASGGINSYNEQFF.

CDR3: CAEREFNTGELFF. Here the CDR3 DNA reads TGTGCCGAGCGGGAGTTCAACACCGGGGAGCTGTTTTTT. The chain has TRBV7-8 and TRBJ2-2, with 8 bases identical to TRBD2. Germline-derived CDR1 and CDR2 are SGHVS and FQNEAQ. CDR3 size: 13 residues. The trim removed 11 bases at V and 2 bases at J, leaving 4 bases unmatched.

The table lists this clone with a count of one. V gene TRBV19 combines with J gene TRBJ1-3, with 8 bases that match TRBD1. The J segment lost 3 bases and the V segment lost 7 bases, leaving 2 bases of the junction unmatched. The CDR3 extends over 13 amino acids. From germline, CDR1 is LNHDA and CDR2 SQIVND (reference sequence). The CDR3 DNA reads as TGTGCCAGTATAGACAGGGGTGGAAACACCATATATTTT. It encodes CASIDRGGNTIYF.

The chain joins TRBV19 to TRBJ2-2; tentatively, D is TRBD2 (5 bases). Germline CDR1 LNHDA, CDR2 SQIVND (reference sequence). This CDR3 region has 15 residues. The V and J ends lost 3 bases and 5 bases respectively, with 13 bases between them. The DNA for the CDR3 is TGTGCCAGTAGTATGGAGGACTCCTTGACCGGGGAGCTGTTTTTT. The encoded protein is CASSMEDSLTGELFF.

This chain connects TRBV4-1 to TRBJ1-1; 7 bases line up with TRBD1. The junction had 7 bases not matched to a gene; V was cut back by 2 bases and J by 4 bases. The CDR3 loop spans 15 amino acids. Germline assignment: CDR1 MGHRA and CDR2 YSYEKL. CDR3 bases: TGCGCCAGCAGCCAAAGGACAGGATCGGGCACTGAAGCTTTCTTT. Protein: CASSQRTGSGTEAFF.